These 32 T cell receptor beta chains were all obtained from the same sample, sequenced in a study of shared clonotypes between healthy human individuals. Assay used: immunoSEQ multiplex PCR; TCRdb lists only in-frame clones, some missing. Here the sample spans hundreds of thousands of clones, about 74% being singletons. Sample: memory CD4+ T cells sorted from blood. Subset indicated: CD45RA-negative fraction. The receptors originated from a woman aged 25 to 39 in good health.

The chain is built from TRBV28 and TRBJ1-1; D unresolved. The CDR3 has 10 amino acids. Germline-derived CDR1 and CDR2 are MDHEN and SYDVKM. V lost 5 bases, J lost 11 bases, and 9 bases lay in between. The CDR3 is CASSARKAFF. CDR3 in DNA: TGTGCCAGCAGTGCCAGGAAGGCTTTCTTT.

This chain uses TRBV28 with TRBJ1-1; D not certain. The CDR3 is 12 residues long. The germline CDR1 and CDR2 sequences are MDHEN and SYDVKM. Trimming left V 2 bases short and J 8 bases short, with 9 bases between. As DNA, the CDR3 is TGTGCCAGCAGTTTACTGGGAAAAGAAGCTTTCTTT. It translates to CASSLLGKEAFF.

The V gene is TRBV4-1, the J gene TRBJ1-4; tentatively, D is TRBD1 (6 bases). In germline, CDR1 is MGHRA, CDR2 YSYEKL. Trimming removed 4 bases from V and 7 bases from J, with 13 bases in between. This CDR3 contains 14 residues. The CDR3 is CASSPVGATEKLFF. CDR3 DNA sequence: TGCGCCAGCAGCCCGGTGGGGGCTACTGAAAAACTGTTTTTT.

This chain links TRBV29-1 with TRBJ2-1, with a weak D call TRBD1 (5 bases). Looked up from germline, CDR1 is SQVTM and CDR2 is ANQGSEA. The V end lost 7 bases, the J end lost 0 bases, and 22 bases lay between the germline ends. The CDR3 is made up of 17 amino acids. CDR3 nucleotide sequence: TGCAGCGCCCCACTTCAGGGATTTTCAAGCTCCTACAATGAGCAGTTCTTC. It yields the protein CSAPLQGFSSSYNEQFF.

V is TRBV6-1 and J is TRBJ1-1; tentatively, D is TRBD1 (6 bases). Trimming took off 4 bases at V and 7 bases at J, with 19 bases between the two ends. Per the germline V gene, CDR1 is MNHNS and CDR2 is SASEGT. The CDR3 covers 15 residues. CDR3 sequence: CASSAPGASVIEAFF. CDR3 nucleotides: TGTGCCAGCAGTGCTCCAGGGGCCTCGGTGATTGAAGCTTTCTTT.

The chain links TRBV5-1 to TRBJ2-7, with no clear D. Between the trimmed V and J ends, which lost 1 base and 3 bases, there was a span of 11 bases. This CDR3 is 14 amino acids long. The germline V gene has CDR1 SGHRS and CDR2 YFSETQ. The CDR3 spells CASSLTGSNYEQYF. The CDR3 DNA sequence: TGCGCCAGCAGCTTGACCGGATCGAACTACGAGCAGTACTTC. The full variable domain, with the rest looked up from reference TRBV5-1 and TRBJ2-7, is KAGVTQTPRYLIKTRGQQVTLSCSPISGHRSVSWYQQTPGQGLQFLFEYFSETQRNKGNFPGRFSGRQFSNSRSEMNVSTLELGDSALYLCASSLTGSNYEQYFGPGTRLTVT.

This chain uses TRBV29-1 with TRBJ2-7; 8 bases are a match to TRBD2. CDR3 size: 13 residues. V trimming: 7 bases; J trimming: 5 bases; junction bases outside the gene matches: 10. Germline-derived CDR1 and CDR2 are SQVTM and ANQGSEA. The CDR3 nucleotides are TGCAGCGACTGGGCGGGAGGTAGGAACGAGCAGTACTTC. Translation gives CSDWAGGRNEQYF.

The CDR3 spells CASRFGQYNSPLHF. For the CDR3, the DNA is TGTGCCAGCAGGTTCGGACAGTATAATTCACCCCTCCACTTT. V gene TRBV6-5 combines with J gene TRBJ1-6; a weak D match, TRBD1 (6 bases). The germline gives CDR1 MNHEY, CDR2 SVGAGI. The CDR3 extends over 14 amino acids. V was pared by 6 bases and J by 4 bases, with 10 bases between.

As DNA, the CDR3 is TGTGCCAGCAGCTTACGCGGGAGTGGTATCGCAGATACGCAGTATTTT. Protein: CASSLRGSGIADTQYF. The chain is built from TRBV7-8 and TRBJ2-3, with TRBD2 matching 7 bases. Trimming took 2 bases from V and 4 from J; bases not matched to a gene: 9. CDR1 and CDR2 from the germline V gene are SGHVS and FQNEAQ. The CDR3 has 16 amino acids.

This clone has just one count. This same CDR3 is encoded by further DNA sequences in the sample. The gene calls are TRBV5-6 and TRBJ1-1; a possible D gene is TRBD1 (6 bases). The CDR3 totals 14 residues. V was trimmed by 1 base and J by 5 bases, leaving 12 bases between them. Germline CDR1 and CDR2: SGHDT and YYEEEE. The CDR3 sequence: CASSLRGARTEAFF. The CDR3 nucleotides are TGTGCCAGCAGCTTGAGGGGGGCGCGGACTGAAGCTTTCTTT.

The V call is TRBV28, the J call TRBJ1-1; D not resolved. Germline V CDR1 and CDR2: MDHEN, SYDVKM. The CDR3 has 12 residues. Trimming shortened V by 11 bases and J by 3 bases, and 13 bases separated the two germline ends. Here the CDR3 DNA reads TGTGCCCACAGTGGCACGCACACTGAAGCTTTCTTT. Translation gives CAHSGTHTEAFF.

About this clone: In the same sample, other DNA sequences code for this CDR3. The chain is built from TRBV5-5 and TRBJ1-5; 7 bases map to TRBD1. Trimming at V came to 0 bases and at J to 4 bases, leaving 1 base not matched to a gene. The CDR3 has 14 amino acids. The V gene's germline CDR1 is SGHKS and CDR2 YYEKEE (reference sequence). Here the CDR3 DNA reads TGTGCCAGCAGCTTGGACAGGGGAAATCAGCCCCAGCATTTT. Translation: CASSLDRGNQPQHF.

This clone was counted once. The chain couples TRBV5-4 to TRBJ2-1, with D unclear. The CDR3 length is 15 residues. The V gene's germline CDR1 is SGHNT and CDR2 YYREEE (reference sequence). Trimming removed 1 base from V and 3 bases from J, with 11 bases in between. The CDR3 protein is CASSLSRAGYNEQFF. In DNA, the CDR3 is TGTGCCAGCAGCTTGTCTCGAGCTGGCTACAATGAGCAGTTCTTC.

About this clone itself: Distinct nucleotide sequences in the sample also encode this CDR3. In nucleotides, the CDR3 is TGTGCCAGCAGTTTCGGTCACGGGGCGAACTATGGCTACACCTTC. It codes for CASSFGHGANYGYTF. The chain carries TRBV28 and TRBJ1-2; TRBD1 is a possible D gene (5 bases). Per germline, CDR1 MDHEN and CDR2 SYDVKM. Between the trimmed V and J ends, which lost 3 bases and 2 bases, there was a span of 13 bases. The CDR3 is 15 amino acids.

J is TRBJ1-2 and V is TRBV7-9, with 9 bases identical to TRBD1. This CDR3 spans 15 amino acids. CDR1 SEHNR and CDR2 FQNEAQ come from the germline V gene (reference sequence). Losses at the gene ends were 5 bases for V and 2 bases for J; bases not matched to a gene: 6. The CDR3 here is CASSGGQGKNYGYTF. The DNA for the CDR3 is TGTGCCAGCAGCGGCGGACAGGGGAAGAACTATGGCTACACCTTC.

The chain joins TRBV7-2 to TRBJ2-1, with a tentative D call TRBD2 (5 bases). Germline CDR1 is SGHTA and CDR2 is FQGNSA. The CDR3 is 15 residues long. The ends were cut back, 5 bases at V and 2 bases at J, with 13 bases in the middle. The CDR3 DNA is TGTGCCAGCAGCCCGATAGCGCTGACCTACAATGAGCAGTTCTTC. It encodes CASSPIALTYNEQFF.

This chain joins TRBV5-6 and TRBJ2-1; possible D gene TRBD2, 6 bases. The V gene lost 2 bases and the J gene lost 8 bases, with 17 bases spanning the gap. The CDR3 consists of 15 residues. Per germline, CDR1 SGHDT and CDR2 YYEEEE. CDR3 residues: CASSFPWGDRHEQFF. CDR3 nucleotides: TGTGCCAGCAGCTTCCCCTGGGGGGATCGTCATGAGCAGTTCTTC.

On this clone: A much larger clone is a single base away; this may be a read error. V gene TRBV5-1 combines with J gene TRBJ2-5; TRBD1 matches 8 bases. Trimming at V came to 4 bases and at J to 5 bases, leaving 10 bases not matched to a gene. Germline CDR1 and CDR2: SGHRS and YFSETQ. The CDR3 sequence is 15 residues long. The CDR3 DNA reads TGCGCCAGCAGCGGGGGACAGGAGGCCGGCGAGACCCAGTACTTC. Translation gives CASSGGQEAGETQYF. The whole variable domain, remainder taken from reference TRBV5-1 and TRBJ2-5, is KAGVTQTPRYLIKTRGQQVTLSCSPISGHRSVSWYQQTPGQGLQFLFEYFSETQRNKGNFPGRFSGRQFSNSRSEMNVSTLELGDSALYLCASSGGQEAGETQYFGPGTRLLVL.

The CDR3 nucleotides are TGCGCCAGCAGCTTGGTCTCCGGCGAGCAGTACTTC. Its translation: CASSLVSGEQYF. The genes are TRBV5-1 and TRBJ2-7; D gene uncertain. Trimming stripped 0 bases from V and 6 bases from J, with 7 bases between. The CDR3 runs to 12 residues. Germline V CDR1 and CDR2: SGHRS, YFSETQ.

The V and J genes are TRBV27 and TRBJ1-1, with D maybe TRBD1 (5 bases). The CDR3 has 15 residues. V lost 2 bases and J 0 bases, leaving 10 bases between the germline ends. Germline assignment: CDR1 MNHEY and CDR2 SMNVEV (reference sequence). The CDR3 sequence: CASSLGTGMNTEAFF. CDR3 DNA sequence: TGTGCCAGCAGTTTAGGTACAGGCATGAACACTGAAGCTTTCTTT.

This clone has only one observation. The rearrangement joins TRBV19 to TRBJ1-5, with 7 nucleotides matching TRBD1. The CDR3 is made up of 16 amino acids. J was trimmed by 7 bases and V by 3 bases; bases with no gene match: 12. The germline V gene encodes CDR1 LNHDA and CDR2 SQIVND (reference sequence). CDR3 DNA sequence: TGTGCCAGTAGTATCCCTAACAGGGGATTTGGGCAGCCCCAGCATTTT. Translated, it gives CASSIPNRGFGQPQHF.

J is TRBJ2-1 and V is TRBV5-1; D is perhaps TRBD1 or TRBD2 (6 bases each). The CDR3 is made up of 16 amino acids. V lost 4 bases, J lost 5 bases, and 19 bases lay in between. CDR1 is SGHRS and CDR2 is YFSETQ in the germline V gene. The CDR3 DNA follows: TGCGCCAGCAGCCTGGAGGGGGTTATCCCCCACAATGAGCAGTTCTTC. It yields the protein CASSLEGVIPHNEQFF.

The rearrangement links TRBV15 to TRBJ1-2; D gene ambiguous. Per germline, CDR1 LNHNV and CDR2 YYDKDF (reference sequence). Trimming pared 5 bases from V and 0 bases from J, leaving 13 bases between. The CDR3 has 15 residues. The DNA for the CDR3 is TGTGCCACCAGCCGACAAGGTCCCGCTAACTATGGCTACACCTTC. Its protein is CATSRQGPANYGYTF.

This clone was seen a few times. CDR3 bases: TGCGCCAGCAGCCAAGTAACCGGGACAGGGTATGGCTACACCTTC. Protein sequence: CASSQVTGTGYGYTF. V is TRBV4-1 and J is TRBJ1-2; TRBD1 agrees at 9 bases. This CDR3 region has 15 residues. With 1 base clipped from V and 5 bases from J, the junction kept 5 bases outside the gene matches. From germline, CDR1 is MGHRA and CDR2 YSYEKL.

This chain uses TRBV29-1 with TRBJ1-2, with 7 bases aligning to TRBD1. Unmatched junction bases numbered 15, after V lost 7 bases and J lost 7 bases. The CDR3 is made up of 14 amino acids. The germline CDR1 and CDR2 sequences are SQVTM and ANQGSEA. The DNA of the CDR3 is TGCAGCGCCACAGGGGACGAGTTGGGTACTGGCTACACCTTC. It translates to CSATGDELGTGYTF. Full variable domain (rest looked up from reference TRBV29-1 and TRBJ1-2): SAVISQKPSRDICQRGTSLTIQCQVDSQVTMMFWYRQQPGQSLTLIATANQGSEATYESGFVIDKFPISRPNLTFSTLTVSNMSPEDSSIYLCSATGDELGTGYTFGSGTRLTVV.

This clone turned up a few times. The chain uses TRBV19 and TRBJ1-5; the D gene is possibly TRBD1 (5 bases). Per the germline V gene, CDR1 is LNHDA and CDR2 is SQIVND (reference sequence). V lost 1 base to trimming and J lost 5 bases, with 9 bases between them. The CDR3 length is 14 residues. The CDR3 loop is CASSIVAGDQPQHF. The CDR3 nucleotides are TGTGCCAGTAGTATAGTTGCGGGGGATCAGCCCCAGCATTTT. The full variable domain, rest sourced from reference TRBV19 and TRBJ1-5, is DGGITQSPKYLFRKEGQNVTLSCEQNLNHDAMYWYRQDPGQGLRLIYYSQIVNDFQKGDIAEGYSVSREKKESFPLTVTSAQKNPTAFYLCASSIVAGDQPQHFGDGTRLSIL.

This clone was found once. The chain employs TRBV25-1 and TRBJ2-7, with D perhaps TRBD1 (6 bases). The CDR3 has 18 residues. V was pared by 4 bases and J by 3 bases, with 25 bases between. Germline assignment: CDR1 MGHDK and CDR2 SYGVNS. The CDR3 DNA sequence: TGTGCCAGCAGTGTGCGGCAGGGGCCTTGCGTTTTTTGCTACGAGCAGTACTTC. As protein: CASSVRQGPCVFCYEQYF.

The gene calls are TRBV6-5 and TRBJ2-5, with D possibly TRBD1 on 6 matching bases. The last part of the DNA fits TRBJ2-7 better; the J call may be wrong. From germline, CDR1 is MNHEY and CDR2 SVGAGI. CDR3 size: 15 residues. This chain's CDR3 is CASSYGGTYINEQYF. Here the CDR3 DNA reads TGTGCCAGCAGTTACGGGGGCACCTATATCAACGAGCAGTACTTC.

The rearrangement joins TRBV6-1 to TRBJ1-5; 8 nucleotides line up with TRBD1. The CDR3 extends over 12 amino acids. V was clipped by 6 bases and J by 7 bases; unmatched bases: 2. Germline CDR1 is MNHNS and CDR2 is SASEGT. The CDR3 region has the DNA TGTGCCAGCAGACAGGGGGGACAGCCCCAGCATTTT. As protein: CASRQGGQPQHF.

The genes are TRBV5-1 and TRBJ2-6; D not certain. Deletions cut 1 base from V and 0 bases from J, with 8 bases between. The CDR3 is made up of 16 amino acids. Germline lookup yields CDR1 SGHRS and CDR2 YFSETQ. CDR3 sequence: CASSLFFSSGANVLTF. The CDR3 DNA reads TGCGCCAGCAGCTTGTTTTTTAGCTCTGGGGCCAACGTCCTGACTTTC. Full variable domain (outside the CDR3, taken from reference TRBV5-1 and TRBJ2-6): KAGVTQTPRYLIKTRGQQVTLSCSPISGHRSVSWYQQTPGQGLQFLFEYFSETQRNKGNFPGRFSGRQFSNSRSEMNVSTLELGDSALYLCASSLFFSSGANVLTFGAGSRLTVL.

V is TRBV19 and J is TRBJ2-1; D remains unclear. Germline CDR1 reads LNHDA; CDR2 reads SQIVND (reference sequence). There are 13 residues in the CDR3. Between the trimmed V and J ends, which lost 4 bases and 8 bases, there was a span of 12 bases. This CDR3 reads CASSNRSPHEQFF. CDR3 bases: TGTGCCAGTAGTAACCGGAGTCCTCATGAGCAGTTCTTC.

The chain joins TRBV2 to TRBJ1-4; 9 positions match TRBD1. The CDR3 has 14 amino acids. V lost 6 bases to trimming and J lost 8 bases; unmatched junction nucleotides: 7. CDR1 and CDR2 (germline): SNHLY, FYNNEI. In nucleotides, the CDR3 is TGTGCCAGCAGCGTACAGGGGGCGCAGGAAAAACTGTTTTTT. Protein: CASSVQGAQEKLFF.